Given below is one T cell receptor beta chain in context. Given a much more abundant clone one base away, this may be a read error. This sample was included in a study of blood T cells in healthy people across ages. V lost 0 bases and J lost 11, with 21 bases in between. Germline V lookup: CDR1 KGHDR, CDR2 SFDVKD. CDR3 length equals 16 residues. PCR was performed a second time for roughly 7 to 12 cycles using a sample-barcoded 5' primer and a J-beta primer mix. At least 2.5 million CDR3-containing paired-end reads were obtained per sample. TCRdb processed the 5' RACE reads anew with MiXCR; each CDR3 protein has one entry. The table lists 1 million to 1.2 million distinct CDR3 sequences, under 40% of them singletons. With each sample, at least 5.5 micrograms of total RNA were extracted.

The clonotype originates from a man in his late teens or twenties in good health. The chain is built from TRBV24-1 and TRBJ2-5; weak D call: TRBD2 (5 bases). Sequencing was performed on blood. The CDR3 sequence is CATSDLEGTLYNEQYF. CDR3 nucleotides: TGTGCCACCAGTGATTTGGAGGGTACACTCTACAATGAGCAGTACTTC.